Presented here are 20 T cell receptor beta chains from one specimen sequenced in a study of shared clonotypes between healthy human individuals. Here immunoSEQ multiplex PCR was the method, and the copy in TCRdb shows in-frame clones only, minus some. Among 2 million or so clones, about 95% were seen once, and the ten largest hold more than 0.1%. What was sequenced was naive CD4+ T cells sorted from blood. Subset reported: CD45RA+ positively selected. All receptors derive from a man between 18 and 29 years old in good health.

The rearrangement links TRBV6-5 to TRBJ1-2; 11 bases fit TRBD1. Germline values: CDR1 MNHEY, CDR2 SVGAGI. The CDR3 covers 16 residues. The trim removed 4 bases at V and 0 bases at J, leaving 4 bases unmatched. The CDR3 coding sequence is TGTGCCAGCAGTTCGGGACAGGGGGTAGCTAACTATGGCTACACCTTC. It translates to CASSSGQGVANYGYTF.

V usage is TRBV7-9 and J usage is TRBJ2-5; D unresolved. Germline V CDR1 and CDR2: SEHNR, FQNEAQ (reference sequence). Trimming took 2 bases from V and 7 from J, leaving 8 bases between them. This CDR3 contains 12 residues. The CDR3 here is CASSLNLGTQYF. In nucleotides, the CDR3 is TGTGCCAGCAGCTTAAATTTGGGGACCCAGTACTTC. Full variable domain (remainder filled in from reference TRBV7-9 and TRBJ2-5): DTGVSQNPRHKITKRGQNVTFRCDPISEHNRLYWYRQTLGQGPEFLTYFQNEAQLEKSRLLSDRFSAERPKGSFSTLEIQRTEQGDSAMYLCASSLNLGTQYFGPGTRLLVL.

The gene calls are TRBV14 and TRBJ1-6; D unclear. This CDR3 contains 13 residues. The germline V gene has CDR1 SGHDN and CDR2 FVKESK. Trimming left V 1 base short and J 9 bases short, with 7 bases between. The CDR3 spells CASSQGAVSPLHF. CDR3 nucleotide sequence: TGTGCCAGCAGCCAAGGAGCAGTTTCACCCCTCCACTTT.

The chain joins TRBV5-1 to TRBJ2-7; 9 bases line up with TRBD1. Germline V gene data show CDR1 as SGHRS and CDR2 as YFSETQ. V was pared by 4 bases and J by 1 base, with 6 bases of the junction left unmatched. The CDR3 has 15 amino acids. The CDR3 DNA is TGCGCCAGCAGCCCCCGACAGGGGGGTTCCTACGAGCAGTACTTC. Residues: CASSPRQGGSYEQYF.

The chain links TRBV6-1 to TRBJ2-1; TRBD2 matches at 7 bases. Germline CDR1 is MNHNS and CDR2 is SASEGT. CDR3 length: 16 residues. V lost 4 bases and J lost 0; bases outside the gene matches: 6. CDR3 bases: TGTGCCAGCAGTGCCCCCGGGGGGAGCTCCTACAATGAGCAGTTCTTC. It encodes CASSAPGGSSYNEQFF.

The chain recombines TRBV7-9 with TRBJ1-1; D gene unclear. V was clipped by 3 bases and J by 5 bases, with 10 bases between them. Germline V gene data show CDR1 as SEHNR and CDR2 as FQNEAQ (reference sequence). This CDR3 has 13 amino acids. As DNA, the CDR3 is TGTGCCAGCAGCTTTATGAGGGAGACTGAAGCTTTCTTT. Translated: CASSFMRETEAFF.

This chain joins TRBV6-6 and TRBJ2-7; D possibly uses TRBD1 or TRBD2 (6 bases each). The germline gives CDR1 MNHNY, CDR2 SVGAGI (reference sequence). V lost 6 bases to trimming and J lost 9 bases, with 24 bases between them. There are 15 residues in the CDR3. CDR3 sequence: CASSQGGMPWDGQYF. CDR3 DNA: TGTGCCAGCAGCCAAGGGGGGATGCCTTGGGACGGGCAGTACTTC.

V gene TRBV30 combines with J gene TRBJ1-4, with TRBD1 matching over 9 bases. This CDR3 is built from 16 residues. V shed 2 bases and J 8 bases; nucleotides not matched to a gene: 12. Germline V gene sequence: CDR1 GTSNPN, CDR2 SVGIG (reference sequence). Here the CDR3 reads CAWSYSKQGAREKLFF. CDR3 sequence (DNA): TGTGCCTGGAGTTACTCCAAACAGGGGGCTAGAGAAAAACTGTTTTTT.

The V call is TRBV2, the J call TRBJ2-3; D is uncertain. Germline loops: CDR1 SNHLY, CDR2 FYNNEI. The CDR3 consists of 11 residues. Between the trimmed V and J ends, which lost 7 bases and 6 bases, there was a span of 8 bases. The CDR3 loop reads CASTDSDTQYF. The CDR3 DNA reads as TGTGCCAGCACCGACTCCGATACGCAGTATTTT.

The chain couples TRBV5-1 to TRBJ2-3; D gene unclear. Germline assignment: CDR1 SGHRS and CDR2 YFSETQ. Deletions cut 6 bases from V and 3 bases from J, with 14 bases between. The CDR3 length is 14 residues. Here the CDR3 reads CASKLPEITDTQYF. The CDR3 coding sequence is TGCGCCAGCAAATTGCCAGAAATAACAGATACGCAGTATTTT.

Regarding this clone: Other DNA sequences within the sample encode an identical CDR3. This rearrangement joins TRBV10-3 to TRBJ1-2, with TRBD1 matching 12 bases. Germline CDR1 and CDR2: ENHRY and SYGVKD. V dropped 4 bases and J dropped 8; count of bases not matched to a gene: 8. The CDR3 has 15 residues. The CDR3 DNA is TGTGCCATCAGTGGACCGGGACAGGGGGCATTAGGCTACACCTTC. As protein: CAISGPGQGALGYTF.

The chain has TRBV2 and TRBJ2-1; a weak D match, TRBD2 (5 bases). V lost 8 bases and J lost 0, with 20 bases in between. The CDR3 length is 17 residues. From germline, CDR1 is SNHLY and CDR2 FYNNEI. The CDR3 region has the DNA TGTGCCAGCGTTCGTGATCCAACGGGGAGCTCCTACAATGAGCAGTTCTTC. It codes for CASVRDPTGSSYNEQFF.

The gene calls are TRBV30 and TRBJ1-2; D uncertain. Looked up from germline, CDR1 is GTSNPN and CDR2 is SVGIG (reference sequence). V lost 3 bases and J 4 bases, leaving 6 bases between the germline ends. This CDR3 is 11 amino acids long. The CDR3 is CAWRGVYGYTF. For the CDR3, the DNA is TGTGCCTGGAGGGGAGTCTATGGCTACACCTTC.

The chain carries TRBV6-5 and TRBJ1-1, with D possibly being TRBD1 (5 bases). V was cut by 6 bases and J by 6 bases, with 14 bases left in between. CDR3 length equals 13 residues. Per germline, CDR1 MNHEY and CDR2 SVGAGI. CDR3 DNA: TGTGCCAGCAGGCGGGGGGACCCACCTGAAGCTTTCTTT. This encodes CASRRGDPPEAFF.

The chain links TRBV10-3 to TRBJ1-1, with no clear D. The V gene's germline CDR1 is ENHRY and CDR2 SYGVKD. The V end was cut by 7 bases, the J end by 1 base, with 10 bases between. The CDR3 length is 13 residues. The CDR3: CAITEEKNTEAFF. The CDR3 region has the DNA TGTGCCATCACTGAAGAGAAGAACACTGAAGCTTTCTTT.

This clone was counted only a few times. V usage is TRBV7-9 and J usage is TRBJ1-6; 8 positions agree with TRBD1. Germline lookup yields CDR1 SEHNR and CDR2 FQNEAQ (reference sequence). V was pared by 6 bases and J by 8 bases, with 9 bases of the junction left unmatched. CDR3 length: 15 residues. CDR3 nucleotides: TGTGCCAGCAGTTTGACAGGGGCGCTTGATTCACCCCTCCACTTT. It codes for CASSLTGALDSPLHF. Full variable domain (missing parts from reference TRBV7-9 and TRBJ1-6): DTGVSQNPRHKITKRGQNVTFRCDPISEHNRLYWYRQTLGQGPEFLTYFQNEAQLEKSRLLSDRFSAERPKGSFSTLEIQRTEQGDSAMYLCASSLTGALDSPLHFGNGTRLTVT.

Notes on this clone: One junction end disagrees with the germline gene, perhaps due to a read error. The chain is built from TRBV23-1 and TRBJ1-5, with D perhaps TRBD1 (5 bases). TRBV23-1 is an ORF; its function is uncertain. This CDR3 spans 17 amino acids. CDR3 sequence (DNA): TGCGCCAGCAGTGAATCCGCGTCGAGGGGCCTCAATCAGCCCCAGCATTTT. Its protein product is CASSESASRGLNQPQHF.

The rearrangement uses TRBV9 and TRBJ2-1; D possibly corresponds to TRBD2 (11 bases). With 0 bases removed from V and 5 bases from J, the gap between germline ends came to 21 bases. This CDR3 contains 18 residues. Germline V gene sequence: CDR1 SGDLS, CDR2 YYNGEE. The CDR3 here is CASSVGQGALAGDNEQFF. CDR3 coding DNA: TGTGCCAGCAGCGTAGGACAGGGGGCACTAGCGGGAGACAATGAGCAGTTCTTC.

The table lists this clone with a count of one. The J gene is TRBJ2-1, the V gene TRBV9; D not resolved. CDR3 size: 15 residues. From germline, CDR1 is SGDLS and CDR2 YYNGEE. V was clipped by 0 bases and J by 2 bases, with 9 bases between them. The CDR3: CASSVEPTAYNEQFF. In DNA form, the CDR3 reads TGTGCCAGCAGCGTAGAACCGACCGCCTACAATGAGCAGTTCTTC.

The J gene is TRBJ2-7, the V gene TRBV12-5; TRBD2 matches 7 bases. The CDR3 loop spans 17 amino acids. CDR1 and CDR2 (germline): LGHNT, FRNRAP. V shed 2 bases, J shed 2 bases, and the junction held 12 bases outside the gene matches. The CDR3 loop is CASGLPPWGGSTYEQYF. CDR3 coding DNA: TGTGCTAGTGGTTTGCCCCCCTGGGGCGGGAGTACCTACGAGCAGTACTTC.